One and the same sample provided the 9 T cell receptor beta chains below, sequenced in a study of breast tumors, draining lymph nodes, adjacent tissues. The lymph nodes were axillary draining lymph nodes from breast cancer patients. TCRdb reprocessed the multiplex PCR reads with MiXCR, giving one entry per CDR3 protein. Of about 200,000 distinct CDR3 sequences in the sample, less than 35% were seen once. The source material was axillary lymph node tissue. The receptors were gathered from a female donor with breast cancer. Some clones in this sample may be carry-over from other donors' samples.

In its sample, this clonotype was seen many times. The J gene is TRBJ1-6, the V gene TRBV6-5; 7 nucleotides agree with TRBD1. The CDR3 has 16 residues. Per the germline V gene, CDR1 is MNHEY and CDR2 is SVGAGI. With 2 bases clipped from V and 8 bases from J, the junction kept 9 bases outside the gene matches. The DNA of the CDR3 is TGTGCCAGCAGTTACCTCGGTCGGACAGGAGATTCACCCCTCCACTTT. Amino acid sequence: CASSYLGRTGDSPLHF.

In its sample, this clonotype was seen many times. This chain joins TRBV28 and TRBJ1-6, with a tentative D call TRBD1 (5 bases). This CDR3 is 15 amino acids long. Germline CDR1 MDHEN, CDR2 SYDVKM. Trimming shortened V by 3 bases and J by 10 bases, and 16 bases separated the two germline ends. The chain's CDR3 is CASSFSGRRVSPLHF. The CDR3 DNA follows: TGTGCCAGCAGTTTTTCGGGGCGCCGGGTCTCACCCCTCCACTTT.

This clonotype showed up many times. The CDR3 spells CASSAVPDEQYF. Here the CDR3 DNA reads TGTGCCAGCAGCGCCGTACCGGACGAGCAGTACTTC. The chain has TRBV11-3 and TRBJ2-7, with D unclear. The germline gives CDR1 SGHNT, CDR2 YENEEA. The CDR3 spans 12 residues. With 5 bases removed from V and 5 bases from J, the gap between germline ends came to 10 bases.

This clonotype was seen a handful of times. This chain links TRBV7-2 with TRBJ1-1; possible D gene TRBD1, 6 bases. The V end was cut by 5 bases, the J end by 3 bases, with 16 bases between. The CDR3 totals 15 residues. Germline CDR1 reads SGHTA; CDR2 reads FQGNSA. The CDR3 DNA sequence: TGTGCCAGCAGCCTCACTATAACAGGGTACACTGAAGCTTTCTTT. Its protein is CASSLTITGYTEAFF.

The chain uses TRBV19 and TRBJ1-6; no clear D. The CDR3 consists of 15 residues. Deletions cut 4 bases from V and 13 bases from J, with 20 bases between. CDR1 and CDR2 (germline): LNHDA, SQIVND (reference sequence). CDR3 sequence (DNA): TGTGCCAGTAGTAGTCGGGAGGGAGTCAATCAGCCCCTCCACTTT. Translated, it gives CASSSREGVNQPLHF.

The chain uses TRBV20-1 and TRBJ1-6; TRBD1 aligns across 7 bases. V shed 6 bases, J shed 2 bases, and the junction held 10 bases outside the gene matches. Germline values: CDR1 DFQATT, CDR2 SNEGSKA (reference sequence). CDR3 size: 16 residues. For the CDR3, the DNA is TGCAGTGCAATAAGCGGGGACAGACCCTATAATTCACCCCTCCACTTT. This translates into CSAISGDRPYNSPLHF.

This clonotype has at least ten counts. CDR3 nucleotides: TGCAGTGCTAGAGATAACACCGGGGAGCTGTTTTTT. As protein: CSARDNTGELFF. The rearrangement joins TRBV20-1 to TRBJ2-2, with D unresolved. Deletions cut 0 bases from V and 2 bases from J, with 1 base between. Germline V gene sequence: CDR1 DFQATT, CDR2 SNEGSKA (reference sequence). The CDR3 is 12 residues long.

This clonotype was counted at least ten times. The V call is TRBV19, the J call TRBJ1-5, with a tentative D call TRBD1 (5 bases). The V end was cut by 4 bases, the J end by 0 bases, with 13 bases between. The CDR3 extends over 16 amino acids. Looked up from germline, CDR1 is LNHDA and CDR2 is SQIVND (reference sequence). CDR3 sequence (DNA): TGTGCCAGTAGTAACTCGGGGGTCGCTAGCAATCAGCCCCAGCATTTT. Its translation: CASSNSGVASNQPQHF.

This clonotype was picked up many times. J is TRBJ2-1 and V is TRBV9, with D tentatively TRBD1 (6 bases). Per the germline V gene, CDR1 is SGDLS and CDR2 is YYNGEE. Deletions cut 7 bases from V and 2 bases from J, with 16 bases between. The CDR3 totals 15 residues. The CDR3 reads CASSLSGQTYNEQFF. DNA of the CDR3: TGTGCCAGCTCCCTTTCGGGACAAACCTACAATGAGCAGTTCTTC. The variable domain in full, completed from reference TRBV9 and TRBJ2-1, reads DSGVTQTPKHLITATGQRVTLRCSPRSGDLSVYWYQQSLDQGLQFLIQYYNGEERAKGNILERFSAQQFPDLHSELNLSSLELGDSALYFCASSLSGQTYNEQFFGPGTRLTVL.